This TCR beta chain was documented in a study of shared clonotypes between healthy human individuals. Profiled with immunoSEQ multiplex PCR; TCRdb holds only in-frame clones, not every one. Found here are around 600,000 clones, roughly 98% of them singletons; the top ten hold approximately 0.33%. Naive CD8 cells, CD45RO-negative and positively selected for CCR7, excluded terminally differentiated effector memory CD45RA+ cells. Trimming removed 0 bases at V and 5 bases at J, with 13 bases between. CDR1 and CDR2 from the germline V gene are SGHTA and FQGNSA. This CDR3 spans 15 amino acids. The clonotype originates from a man aged 30-40 years in good health. The sample taken for sequencing was naive CD8+ T cells sorted from blood. This sequence joins TRBV7-2 and TRBJ2-5; D not resolved. Written as DNA, the CDR3 is TGTGCCAGCAGCTTAGCGTACAAGGGCTGGGAGACCCAGTACTTC. Its protein product is CASSLAYKGWETQYF.